Listed below are T cell receptor beta chains from one sample, sequenced in a study of T cells in Graves' hyperthyroidism and ophthalmopathy. TCRdb re-called the multiplex PCR reads with MiXCR, one entry per CDR3 protein. This sample yields about 610,000 distinct CDR3 sequences, of which roughly 14% are seen a single time; 3.5% to 4.5% belongs to the top ten. The sequenced sample was blood. These receptor sequences come from a woman aged 40 to 50 with Graves' ophthalmopathy. CDR3s include the opening cysteine and the closing phenylalanine or tryptophan. The D gene is left open where the match is weak. Size is stated for part of the rows, as once, few or many counts, or as a class when the clone is expanded.

CDR3 length: 15; clone size: .; V gene: TRBV4-1; J gene: TRBJ2-7; D gene: .; CDR3 DNA: TGCGCCAGCAGCCAATCCCGGCAGGGGACCTACGAGCAGTACTTC; CDR3 protein: CASSQSRQGTYEQYF
CDR3 length: 13; clone size: many; V gene: TRBV18; J gene: TRBJ2-4; D gene: .; CDR3 DNA: TGTGCCAGCTCACCACCGGGGGGAAACATTCAGTACTTC; CDR3 protein: CASSPPGGNIQYF
CDR3 length: 14; clone size: many; V gene: TRBV20-1; J gene: TRBJ2-7; D gene: .; CDR3 DNA: TGCAGTGCTAGAGCCGGACAGCTTTCCTACGAGCAGTACTTC; CDR3 protein: CSARAGQLSYEQYF
CDR3 length: 15; clone size: .; V gene: TRBV12-3/TRBV12-4; J gene: TRBJ2-7; D gene: .; CDR3 DNA: TGTGCCAGCAGTTTGACCAGGGTAAGCTCCTACGAGCAGTACTTC; CDR3 protein: CASSLTRVSSYEQYF
CDR3 length: 14; clone size: many; V gene: TRBV15; J gene: TRBJ2-7; D gene: .; CDR3 DNA: TGTGCCACCAGCAGTGAAGGGACCTCCTACGAGCAGTACTTC; CDR3 protein: CATSSEGTSYEQYF
CDR3 length: 13; clone size: many; V gene: TRBV30; J gene: TRBJ2-6; D gene: .; CDR3 DNA: TGTGCTGGCGCGCGCTCTGGGGCCAACGTCCTGACTTTC; CDR3 protein: CAGARSGANVLTF
CDR3 length: 15; clone size: many; V gene: TRBV7-2; J gene: TRBJ2-5; D gene: .; CDR3 DNA: TGTGCCAGCAGCACTCAGCGGAGGGGTGGGGAGACCCAGTACTTC; CDR3 protein: CASSTQRRGGETQYF
CDR3 length: 14; clone size: many; V gene: TRBV27; J gene: TRBJ2-7; D gene: TRBD2; CDR3 DNA: TGTGCCAGCAGTTTATACGCGGGAGCGCGCGAGCAGTACTTC; CDR3 protein: CASSLYAGAREQYF
CDR3 length: 16; clone size: once; V gene: TRBV13; J gene: TRBJ2-7; D gene: TRBD1; CDR3 DNA: TGTGTCAGCAGCGCCCACCCCCCCAGGTCAGGGGGCGAGCAGTACTTC; CDR3 protein: CVSSAHPPRSGGEQYF
CDR3 length: 15; clone size: many; V gene: TRBV28; J gene: TRBJ1-2; D gene: .; CDR3 DNA: TGTGCCAGCAGTTCCAAGGTCAGACTTAACTATGGCTACACCTTC; CDR3 protein: CASSSKVRLNYGYTF
CDR3 length: 15; clone size: many; V gene: TRBV19; J gene: TRBJ2-5; D gene: .; CDR3 DNA: TGTGCCACCCAAGCAAGTCTTGAATTCCAAGAGACCCAGTACTTC; CDR3 protein: CATQASLEFQETQYF
CDR3 length: 17; clone size: .; V gene: TRBV12-3/TRBV12-4; J gene: TRBJ2-5; D gene: TRBD2; CDR3 DNA: TGTGCCAGCAGTCTGGGACTAGCGGGGAAGCCTCAAGAGACCCAGTACTTC; CDR3 protein: CASSLGLAGKPQETQYF
CDR3 length: 14; clone size: many; V gene: TRBV4-1; J gene: TRBJ1-2; D gene: .; CDR3 DNA: TGCGCCAGCAGCCAAGGTCAGGGCTACTATGGCTACACCTTC; CDR3 protein: CASSQGQGYYGYTF
CDR3 length: 18; clone size: many; V gene: TRBV28; J gene: TRBJ1-5; D gene: .; CDR3 DNA: TGTGCCAGCAGTCCCGGGGCATTCCGTCCTTATAGCAATCAGCCCCAGCATTTT; CDR3 protein: CASSPGAFRPYSNQPQHF
CDR3 length: 13; clone size: few; V gene: TRBV7-9; J gene: TRBJ2-2; D gene: .; CDR3 DNA: TGTGCCAGCAGCTTAATGGGCATCGGGGAGCTGTTTTTT; CDR3 protein: CASSLMGIGELFF
CDR3 length: 12; clone size: .; V gene: TRBV7-2; J gene: TRBJ1-2; D gene: .; CDR3 DNA: TGTGCCAGCAGCTCCCGACAGAGCAGCTACACCTTC; CDR3 protein: CASSSRQSSYTF
CDR3 length: 14; clone size: .; V gene: TRBV5-1; J gene: TRBJ2-5; D gene: .; CDR3 DNA: TGCGCCAGCAGCTTGGCCAGGGTGGACGAGACCCAGTACTTC; CDR3 protein: CASSLARVDETQYF
CDR3 length: 14; clone size: few; V gene: TRBV6-2/TRBV6-3; J gene: TRBJ2-3; D gene: .; CDR3 DNA: TGTGCCAGCAGTTACTCGTGGGGGTCGGATACGCAGTATTTT; CDR3 protein: CASSYSWGSDTQYF
CDR3 length: 15; clone size: many; V gene: TRBV19; J gene: TRBJ1-5; D gene: .; CDR3 DNA: TGTGCCAGTAGTATTTCCCATCCCGTGAATCAGCCCCAGCATTTT; CDR3 protein: CASSISHPVNQPQHF
CDR3 length: 15; clone size: .; V gene: TRBV20-1; J gene: TRBJ2-5; D gene: .; CDR3 DNA: TGCAGTGCTAGAGATGGGCAGGGTGTAGGAGAGACCCAGTACTTC; CDR3 protein: CSARDGQGVGETQYF
CDR3 length: 15; clone size: .; V gene: TRBV20-1; J gene: TRBJ2-2; D gene: .; CDR3 DNA: TGCAGTGCTAGAGTCCCCGGGACATCAGGGGGGGAGCTGTTTTTT; CDR3 protein: CSARVPGTSGGELFF
CDR3 length: 16; clone size: few; V gene: TRBV5-1; J gene: TRBJ2-5; D gene: TRBD1; CDR3 DNA: TGCGCCAGCAGCTTTCTCGGACAGGGGGCGAGAGAGACCCAGTACTTC; CDR3 protein: CASSFLGQGARETQYF
CDR3 length: 13; clone size: .; V gene: TRBV6-2/TRBV6-3; J gene: TRBJ2-7; D gene: .; CDR3 DNA: TGTGCCAGCAGTTACTCCTTTCGGGGGGAGCAGTACTTC; CDR3 protein: CASSYSFRGEQYF
CDR3 length: 15; clone size: many; V gene: TRBV4-2; J gene: TRBJ1-2; D gene: .; CDR3 DNA: TGTGCCAGCAGCCAAGCGAACGAAAACAGGGCTGGCTACACCTTC; CDR3 protein: CASSQANENRAGYTF
CDR3 length: 13; clone size: few; V gene: TRBV5-8; J gene: TRBJ2-7; D gene: .; CDR3 DNA: TGTGCCAGCAGCTTGGCCCTGCGGGACGAGCAGTACTTC; CDR3 protein: CASSLALRDEQYF
CDR3 length: 12; clone size: .; V gene: TRBV10-3; J gene: TRBJ1-5; D gene: .; CDR3 DNA: TGTGCCATCAGTGAGCAGGGATTGCCCCAGCATTTT; CDR3 protein: CAISEQGLPQHF
CDR3 length: 13; clone size: many; V gene: TRBV28; J gene: TRBJ2-7; D gene: .; CDR3 DNA: TGTGCCAGCAGTACCCTGGGGGTCTACGAGCAGTACTTC; CDR3 protein: CASSTLGVYEQYF
CDR3 length: 14; clone size: many; V gene: TRBV28; J gene: TRBJ1-3; D gene: .; CDR3 DNA: TGTGCCAGCAGTTTTCAGACATACATAAACACCATATATTTT; CDR3 protein: CASSFQTYINTIYF
CDR3 length: 17; clone size: many; V gene: TRBV6-6; J gene: TRBJ2-7; D gene: TRBD1; CDR3 DNA: TGTGCCAGCAGTCAGATATACCGACAGGGGTTTACCTACGAGCAGTACTTC; CDR3 protein: CASSQIYRQGFTYEQYF
CDR3 length: 16; clone size: .; V gene: TRBV4-1; J gene: TRBJ2-5; D gene: .; CDR3 DNA: TGCGCCAGCAGCCAAGGAGATTGGCAGGGCGGCGAGACCCAGTACTTC; CDR3 protein: CASSQGDWQGGETQYF
CDR3 length: 16; clone size: many; V gene: TRBV19; J gene: TRBJ1-2; D gene: .; CDR3 DNA: TGTGCCAGTAGTATAGGCCCGGGTCTTAGTAACTATGGCTACACCTTC; CDR3 protein: CASSIGPGLSNYGYTF
CDR3 length: 15; clone size: many; V gene: TRBV6-6; J gene: TRBJ1-5; D gene: .; CDR3 DNA: TGTGCCAGCAGGCAAGAGGGAGTAGGCAATCAGCCCCAGCATTTT; CDR3 protein: CASRQEGVGNQPQHF
CDR3 length: 15; clone size: many; V gene: TRBV28; J gene: TRBJ2-5; D gene: TRBD1; CDR3 DNA: TGTGCCAGCAGTTCGGGGACAGGGTTGGTGGAGACCCAGTACTTC; CDR3 protein: CASSSGTGLVETQYF
CDR3 length: 16; clone size: once; V gene: TRBV7-9; J gene: TRBJ2-5; D gene: TRBD2; CDR3 DNA: TGTGCCAGCAGCTCTAGCGGGAGGGCAGAGGGCGAGACCCAGTACTTC; CDR3 protein: CASSSSGRAEGETQYF
CDR3 length: 15; clone size: many; V gene: TRBV7-2; J gene: TRBJ1-5; D gene: .; CDR3 DNA: TGTGCCAGCAGCTTATACGGGGTAGGCAATCAGCCCCAGCATTTT; CDR3 protein: CASSLYGVGNQPQHF
CDR3 length: 15; clone size: few; V gene: TRBV7-9; J gene: TRBJ2-2; D gene: .; CDR3 DNA: TGTGCCAGCAGCTCTCGGGTCGAAAGGGCCGGGGAGCTGTTTTTT; CDR3 protein: CASSSRVERAGELFF
CDR3 length: 13; clone size: .; V gene: TRBV30; J gene: TRBJ1-5; D gene: .; CDR3 DNA: TGTGCCTGGAGTGGCAGCTTCAATCAGCCCCAGCATTTT; CDR3 protein: CAWSGSFNQPQHF
CDR3 length: 14; clone size: few; V gene: TRBV14; J gene: TRBJ2-7; D gene: .; CDR3 DNA: TGTGCCAGCAGCCAGGGTGAAGGCTCCTACGAGCAGTACTTC; CDR3 protein: CASSQGEGSYEQYF
CDR3 length: 15; clone size: .; V gene: TRBV18; J gene: TRBJ1-1; D gene: TRBD1; CDR3 DNA: TGTGCCAGCCGACCCCGGACAGGAATAAACACTGAAGCTTTCTTT; CDR3 protein: CASRPRTGINTEAFF
CDR3 length: 16; clone size: many; V gene: TRBV6-2/TRBV6-3; J gene: TRBJ2-2; D gene: .; CDR3 DNA: TGTGCCAGCAGTTACCATCACGGTATGAACACCGGGGAGCTGTTTTTT; CDR3 protein: CASSYHHGMNTGELFF
CDR3 length: 11; clone size: many; V gene: TRBV29-1; J gene: TRBJ1-1; D gene: .; CDR3 DNA: TGCAGCGGAGAGGAGAACACTGAAGCTTTCTTT; CDR3 protein: CSGEENTEAFF
CDR3 length: 13; clone size: many; V gene: TRBV4-1; J gene: TRBJ2-7; D gene: TRBD1; CDR3 DNA: TGCGCCAGCGCCGGGACAGGGGCCCACGAGCAGTACTTC; CDR3 protein: CASAGTGAHEQYF